The T cell receptor beta chain described here comes from a study of T cell repertoires in cytomegalovirus infection. Study as a whole: HLA-B-restricted CMV epitopes that are well studied were used alongside recently identified HLA-C-restricted ones. The study, taken as a whole, reports: Totalled public TCR beta family frequency picked out people who carried CMV plus the relevant HLA. HLA-C-restricted CMV clonotypes gave the most frequent clonotype in two of eight donors.

Each CDR3 protein is one row after TCRdb ran MiXCR on the reads. Among roughly 51,000 distinct CDR3 sequences listed, roughly 20% were seen once. A word on this clonotype: Its specificity is not known.

The sequences come from CD8+ T cells from cultured PBMCs, collected from culture after CMV antigen stimulation. This clonotype was obtained from a human donor in good health (CMV status not recorded). Some clones in this sample may be carry-over from other donors' samples.

The CDR3 sequence: CASSPRETQYF. In nucleotides, the CDR3 is TGTGCCAGCAGCCCCCGAGAGACCCAGTACTTC. J is TRBJ2-5 and V is TRBV7-2; D call uncertain. This CDR3 spans 11 amino acids. From germline, CDR1 is SGHTA and CDR2 FQGNSA. Trimming left V 5 bases short and J 4 bases short, with 5 bases between.